These 19 T cell receptor beta chains came from one sample sequenced in a study of CXCR3-negative and CXCR3-positive naive CD8 T cells. TRB cDNA was prepared as libraries by UMI-labeled 5' RACE. Following a re-call of the 5' RACE reads, TCRdb has one entry per CDR3 protein and lacks DNA. The listing contains about 90,000 distinct CDR3 sequences. The specimen was naive CXCR3- CD8+ T cells from blood. Subset: CD45RO-CCR7+CD27+CD95- naive CD8+ T cells lacking CXCR3 (TNR3-). These receptors were collected from a human donor in good health. Some clones in this sample may be carry-over from other donors' samples.

The chain is built from TRBV12-3 or TRBV12-4 and TRBJ2-1; the TCRdb D gene call, TRBD2, has no DNA to confirm it. The CDR3 spans 16 residues. CDR3 amino acids: CASRETSGRGTNEQFF.

The chain couples TRBV2 to TRBJ2-7. CDR1 is SNHLY and CDR2 is FYNNEI in the germline V gene. CDR3 size: 13 residues. CDR3 protein: CASRVAESYEQYF.

The chain employs TRBV20-1 and TRBJ1-1. The germline V gene encodes CDR1 DFQATT and CDR2 SNEGSKA (reference sequence). The CDR3 is made up of 13 amino acids. This CDR3 is CSAVAVVGTEAFF.

This sequence joins TRBV29-1 and TRBJ2-7; TCRdb designates TRBD2, a call that cannot be tested without DNA. Germline CDR1 SQVTM, CDR2 ANQGSEA. There are 13 residues in the CDR3. CDR3 loop: CSAMRVASYEQYF.

This sequence joins TRBV6-2 or TRBV6-3 and TRBJ2-1; checking the TCRdb D call of TRBD1 is not possible without DNA. The V gene's germline CDR1 is MNHEY and CDR2 SVGEGT. The CDR3 runs to 15 residues. The CDR3 reads CASSYRGGRYNEQFF.

This chain connects TRBV7-2 to TRBJ1-4; without DNA, the TCRdb call of TRBD1 cannot be checked. Germline CDR1 reads SGHTA; CDR2 reads FQGNSA. This CDR3 is built from 18 residues. The CDR3 sequence: CASSLGWGQGIREEKLFF.

The V gene is TRBV15, the J gene TRBJ1-5; there is no DNA to check the TCRdb D call of TRBD1. This CDR3 is 15 amino acids long. Germline V gives CDR1 LNHNV, CDR2 YYDKDF (reference sequence). CDR3 residues: CATSTSRGSNQPQHF.

The V and J genes are TRBV29-1 and TRBJ2-7; checking the TCRdb D call of TRBD1 is not possible without DNA. CDR3 length: 13 amino acids. CDR1 is SQVTM, CDR2 ANQGSEA, per germline. CDR3 in amino acids: CSVGYGTDYEQYF.

This chain connects TRBV4-3 to TRBJ2-1; TCRdb reports TRBD1, a call that lacks DNA to check it against. This CDR3 has 18 amino acids. CDR1 and CDR2 (germline): LGHNA, YSLEER. This CDR3 is CASSQDRVGKGSYNEQFF.

The chain combines TRBV5-6 with TRBJ2-1. This CDR3 spans 12 amino acids. Germline CDR1 SGHDT, CDR2 YYEEEE. CDR3 loop: CASSLGTNEQFF.

This chain joins TRBV7-8 and TRBJ2-3. The germline gives CDR1 SGHVS, CDR2 FQNEAQ. The CDR3 loop spans 15 amino acids. The CDR3 reads CASSLTGSFTDTQYF. The whole variable domain, filled in from reference TRBV7-8 and TRBJ2-3, reads GAGVSQSPRYKVAKRGQDVALRCDPISGHVSLFWYQQALGQGPEFLTYFQNEAQLDKSGLPSDRFFAERPEGSVSTLKIQRTQQEDSAVYLCASSLTGSFTDTQYFGPGTRLTVL.

The chain is built from TRBV7-9 and TRBJ2-2; lacking DNA, the TRBD2 call made by TCRdb goes unchecked. The CDR3 loop spans 12 amino acids. Germline CDR1 is SEHNR and CDR2 is FQNEAQ (reference sequence). CDR3: CASDPLAGELFF.

V usage is TRBV5-1 and J usage is TRBJ1-1; TCRdb picks TRBD1, but there is no DNA to check that call. CDR1 and CDR2 (germline): SGHRS, YFSETQ. The CDR3 loop spans 16 amino acids. The CDR3: CASSLRQGYVDTEAFF.

This sequence joins TRBV19 and TRBJ1-1. Looked up from germline, CDR1 is LNHDA and CDR2 is SQIVND (reference sequence). The length of the CDR3 is 17 residues. The CDR3 here is CASSVARSRSWTTEAFF.

The genes are TRBV5-1 and TRBJ2-3; TCRdb calls TRBD2, which cannot be checked without DNA. CDR1 and CDR2 from the germline V gene are SGHRS and YFSETQ. The CDR3 consists of 15 residues. CDR3 in amino acids: CASSPVGLVGDTQYF.

The V gene is TRBV18, the J gene TRBJ1-1. CDR1 KGHSH and CDR2 LQKENI come from the germline V gene. The CDR3 spans 14 residues. The CDR3 spells CASSPNTVNTEAFF.

The V gene is TRBV7-3, the J gene TRBJ2-7; the D call from TCRdb, TRBD2, cannot be confirmed without DNA. Germline V gene data show CDR1 as SGHTA and CDR2 as FQGTGA. This CDR3 region has 14 residues. The CDR3: CASSPGLADYEQYF.

The J gene is TRBJ2-1, the V gene TRBV6-1. CDR1 and CDR2 from the germline V gene are MNHNS and SASEGT. The CDR3 is 14 amino acids. CDR3 loop: CASSEYHLNNEQFF.

V and J are TRBV2 and TRBJ1-2; TCRdb outputs TRBD1, but without DNA this stays unchecked. The CDR3 totals 15 residues. Germline values: CDR1 SNHLY, CDR2 FYNNEI. The CDR3 sequence: CASSSGQGGNYGYTF. The entire variable domain, with the rest obtained from reference TRBV2 and TRBJ1-2, is as follows: EPEVTQTPSHQVTQMGQEVILRCVPISNHLYFYWYRQILGQKVEFLVSFYNNEISEKSEIFDDQFSVERPDGSNFTLKIRSTKLEDSAMYFCASSSGQGGNYGYTFGSGTRLTVV.